This T cell receptor beta chain came from a study of blood T cell repertoires in COVID-19. TCRdb keeps only in-frame clones here, not all; method: immunoSEQ multiplex PCR. Of hundreds of thousands of clones detected, 89% appear once; the ten largest clones hold approximately 2.9%. This CDR3 has 19 residues. J was trimmed by 7 bases and V by 5 bases; bases with no gene match: 22. Germline-derived CDR1 and CDR2 are SGHAT and FQNNGV. Sequenced material: PBMCs or T cells enriched from blood (not recorded which). The receptor was derived from a woman in her 50s who had been exposed to COVID-19. The genes are TRBV11-2 and TRBJ1-4, with 7 bases matching TRBD1. The CDR3 region has the DNA TGTGCCAGCAGCCCGCGCTATGGGGGGACAGACCTTGGGGGTGAAAAACTGTTTTTT. As protein: CASSPRYGGTDLGGEKLFF.